This T cell receptor beta chain is drawn from a study of neurological immune-mediated disorders. A 10-nucleotide random UMI tagged transcripts in template-switch 5'RACE cDNA synthesis. TCRdb reanalysed the 5' RACE reads using MiXCR and keeps one entry per CDR3 protein. The sample lists roughly 60,000 distinct CDR3 sequences; about an eighth were seen once. This clonotype was counted at least ten times. The trim removed 2 bases at V and 3 bases at J, leaving 7 bases unmatched. CDR1 is LGHDT, CDR2 YNNKEL, per germline (reference sequence). The length of the CDR3 is 16 residues. What was sequenced was PBMCs. The genes are TRBV3-1 and TRBJ2-1; 7 bases are shared with TRBD1. This sequence was found in a man between 60 and 70 years old in good health. The CDR3 spells CASSQWRQGDYNEQFF. The CDR3 DNA sequence: TGTGCCAGCAGCCAATGGCGGCAGGGGGACTACAATGAGCAGTTCTTC.